Listed below are T cell receptor beta chains from one sample, sequenced in a study of regulatory T cells in long-lasting Graves disease. MiXCR, applied by TCRdb to the multiplex PCR reads, yields one record per CDR3 protein. The sample has some 340,000 distinct CDR3 sequences; more than 20% are singletons. The starting material was peripheral blood mononuclear cells (PBMCs), obtained when the disease was refractory, from a patient treated with antithyroid drugs. All receptors derive from a woman aged 40 to 50 with Graves disease. Both conserved end residues are part of each CDR3. The order of the fields is J gene, V gene, CDR3 protein.

J gene: TRBJ2-3; V gene: TRBV29-1; CDR3 protein: CSVVTSGTDTQYF
J gene: TRBJ2-3; V gene: TRBV28; CDR3 protein: CASQLAGIDTQYF
J gene: TRBJ2-7; V gene: TRBV11-2; CDR3 protein: CASSSPSSGSSYEQYF
J gene: TRBJ2-2; V gene: TRBV7-2; CDR3 protein: CASSRPRGRPTHGSTGELSF
J gene: TRBJ2-1; V gene: TRBV20-1; CDR3 protein: CSAMGSGSSYNEQFF
J gene: TRBJ1-5; V gene: TRBV12-3/TRBV12-4; CDR3 protein: CASSQTGTGKSNQPQHF
J gene: TRBJ2-7; V gene: TRBV3-1; CDR3 protein: CASSQKIFYEQYF
J gene: TRBJ1-3; V gene: TRBV6-1; CDR3 protein: CASRRQGAVGNTIYF
J gene: TRBJ2-5; V gene: TRBV3-1; CDR3 protein: CASSQEGQGRETQYF
J gene: TRBJ2-5; V gene: TRBV20-1; CDR3 protein: CSYPPMEIIKETQYF
J gene: TRBJ1-4; V gene: TRBV12-3/TRBV12-4; CDR3 protein: CASSLTGVNEKLFF
J gene: TRBJ1-5; V gene: TRBV19; CDR3 protein: CASSIHPQGYRSQPQHF
J gene: TRBJ2-3; V gene: TRBV28; CDR3 protein: CASSLMSGRPQGRDTQYF
J gene: TRBJ2-7; V gene: TRBV28; CDR3 protein: CASSFSGRLSYEQYF
J gene: TRBJ1-2; V gene: TRBV20-1; CDR3 protein: CSALTGSNYGYTF
J gene: TRBJ2-3; V gene: TRBV2; CDR3 protein: CASSDMGLGVSTDTQYF
J gene: TRBJ2-3; V gene: TRBV10-3; CDR3 protein: CAIRTGLSTDTQYF
J gene: TRBJ2-6; V gene: TRBV5-8; CDR3 protein: CASSSRLGTGANVLTF
J gene: TRBJ1-1; V gene: TRBV28; CDR3 protein: CASRDLIKETFF
J gene: TRBJ2-7; V gene: TRBV27; CDR3 protein: CASSFARAYEQYF
J gene: TRBJ2-6; V gene: TRBV7-9; CDR3 protein: CASSPPLKTGRTPTSGANVLTF
J gene: TRBJ2-2; V gene: TRBV2; CDR3 protein: CASKGVGTSSPGELFF